This entry is about one T cell receptor (beta chain). The antigen is not known. The sample originates from a study of T cell responses to AZD1222 COVID-19 vaccine. Notes on the study in general: Nearly half of spike-specific TCRs reportedly target variant regions that are unmutated in the B.1.351 and B.1.1.7 variants. White British donors predominated, females outnumbered males, and clonal diversity was possibly underestimated.

The length of the CDR3 is 19 residues. V lost 0 bases and J lost 4; bases outside the gene matches: 18. The germline V gene encodes CDR1 SGHNT and CDR2 YYREEE (reference sequence). Assay used: immunoSEQ multiplex PCR; TCRdb lists only in-frame clones, some missing. The sample includes around 180,000 clones, around 87% of them seen just once. The specimen comprised peripheral blood, sampled on day 0 of MenACWY control vaccination. J is TRBJ1-2 and V is TRBV5-4, with 7 nucleotides matching TRBD1. The clonotype comes from an adult in good health. CDR3 in DNA: TGTGCCAGCAGCTTGGTGAGGGGGCAGATCGGAAAGAATGGCTATGGCTACACCTTC. Protein sequence: CASSLVRGQIGKNGYGYTF.